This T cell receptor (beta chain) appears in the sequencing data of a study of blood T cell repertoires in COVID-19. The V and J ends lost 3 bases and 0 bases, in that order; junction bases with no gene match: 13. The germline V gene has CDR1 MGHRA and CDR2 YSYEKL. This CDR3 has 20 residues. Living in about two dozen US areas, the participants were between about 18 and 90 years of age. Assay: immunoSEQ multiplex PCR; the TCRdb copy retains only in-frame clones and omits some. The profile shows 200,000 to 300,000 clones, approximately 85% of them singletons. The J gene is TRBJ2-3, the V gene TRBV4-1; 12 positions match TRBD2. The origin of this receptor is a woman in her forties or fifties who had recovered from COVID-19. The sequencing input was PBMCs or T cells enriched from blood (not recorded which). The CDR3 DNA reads TGCGCCAGCAGCCAGGAAGGGTCGACTAGCGGGAGAGGGAGCACAGATACGCAGTATTTT. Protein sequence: CASSQEGSTSGRGSTDTQYF.